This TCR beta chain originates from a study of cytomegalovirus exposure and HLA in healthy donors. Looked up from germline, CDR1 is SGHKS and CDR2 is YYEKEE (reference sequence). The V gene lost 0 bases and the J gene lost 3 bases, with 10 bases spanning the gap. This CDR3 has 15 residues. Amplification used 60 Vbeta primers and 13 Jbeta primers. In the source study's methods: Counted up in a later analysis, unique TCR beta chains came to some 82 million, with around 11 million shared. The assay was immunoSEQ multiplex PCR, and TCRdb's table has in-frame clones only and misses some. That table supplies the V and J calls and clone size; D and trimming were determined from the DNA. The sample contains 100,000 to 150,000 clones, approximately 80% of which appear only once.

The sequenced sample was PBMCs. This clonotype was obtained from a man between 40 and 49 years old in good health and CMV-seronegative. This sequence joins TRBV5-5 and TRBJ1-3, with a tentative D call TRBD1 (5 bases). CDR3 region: CASSLGAGLGNTIYF. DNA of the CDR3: TGTGCCAGCAGCTTGGGAGCGGGACTTGGAAACACCATATATTTT.